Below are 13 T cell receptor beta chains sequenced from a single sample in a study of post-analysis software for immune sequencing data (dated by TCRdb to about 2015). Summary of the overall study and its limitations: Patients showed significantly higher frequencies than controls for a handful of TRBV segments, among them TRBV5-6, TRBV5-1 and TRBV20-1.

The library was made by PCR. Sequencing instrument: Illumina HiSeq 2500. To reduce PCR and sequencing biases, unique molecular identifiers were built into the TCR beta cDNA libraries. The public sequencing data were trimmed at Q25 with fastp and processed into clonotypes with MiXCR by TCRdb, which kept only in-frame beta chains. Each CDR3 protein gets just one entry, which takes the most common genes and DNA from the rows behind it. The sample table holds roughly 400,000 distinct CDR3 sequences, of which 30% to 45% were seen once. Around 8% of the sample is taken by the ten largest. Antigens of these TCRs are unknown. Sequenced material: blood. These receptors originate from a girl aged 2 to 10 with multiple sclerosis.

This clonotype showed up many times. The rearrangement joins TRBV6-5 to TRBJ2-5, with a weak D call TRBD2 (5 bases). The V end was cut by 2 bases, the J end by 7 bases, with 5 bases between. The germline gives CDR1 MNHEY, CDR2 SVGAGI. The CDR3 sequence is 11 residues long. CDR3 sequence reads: CASSYRGTQYF. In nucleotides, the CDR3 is TGTGCCAGCAGTTACCGGGGGACCCAGTACTTC.

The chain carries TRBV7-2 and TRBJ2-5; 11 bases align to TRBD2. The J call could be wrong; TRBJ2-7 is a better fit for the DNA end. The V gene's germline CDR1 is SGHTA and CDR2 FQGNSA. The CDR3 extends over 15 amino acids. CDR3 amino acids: CASSILAGGPYEQYF. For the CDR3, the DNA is TGTGCCAGCAGCATTTTAGCGGGAGGGCCCTACGAGCAGTACTTC.

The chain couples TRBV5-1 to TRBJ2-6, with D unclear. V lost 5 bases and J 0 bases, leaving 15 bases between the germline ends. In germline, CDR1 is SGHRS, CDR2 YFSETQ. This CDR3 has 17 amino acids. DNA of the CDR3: TGCGCCAGCAGACGGGTAGGATACAGCTCTGGGGCCAACGTCCTGACTTTC. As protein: CASRRVGYSSGANVLTF.

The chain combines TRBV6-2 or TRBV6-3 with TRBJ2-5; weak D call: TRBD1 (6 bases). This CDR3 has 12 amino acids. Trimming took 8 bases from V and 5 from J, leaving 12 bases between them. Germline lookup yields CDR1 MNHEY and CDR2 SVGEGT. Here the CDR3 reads CASQGSGETQYF. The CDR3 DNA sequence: TGTGCCAGCCAGGGGTCCGGGGAGACCCAGTACTTC.

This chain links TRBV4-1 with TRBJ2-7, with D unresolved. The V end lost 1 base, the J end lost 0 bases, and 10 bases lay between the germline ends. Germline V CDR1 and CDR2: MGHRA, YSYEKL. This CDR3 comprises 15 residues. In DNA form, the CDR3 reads TGCGCCAGCAGCCAAGGTCATCCGAGCTCCTACGAGCAGTACTTC. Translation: CASSQGHPSSYEQYF.

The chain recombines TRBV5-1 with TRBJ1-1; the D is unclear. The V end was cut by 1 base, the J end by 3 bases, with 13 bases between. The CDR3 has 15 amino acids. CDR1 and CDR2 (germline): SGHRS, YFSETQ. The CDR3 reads CASSLSGTAYTEAFF. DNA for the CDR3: TGCGCCAGCAGCTTGTCCGGCACAGCATACACTGAAGCTTTCTTT.

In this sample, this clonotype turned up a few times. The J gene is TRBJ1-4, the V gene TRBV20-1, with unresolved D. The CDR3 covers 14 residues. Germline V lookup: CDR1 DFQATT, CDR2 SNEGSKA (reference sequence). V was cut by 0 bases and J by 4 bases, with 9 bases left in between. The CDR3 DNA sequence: TGCAGTGCTAGAGAGGGGAACCGTAATGAAAAACTGTTTTTT. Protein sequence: CSAREGNRNEKLFF.

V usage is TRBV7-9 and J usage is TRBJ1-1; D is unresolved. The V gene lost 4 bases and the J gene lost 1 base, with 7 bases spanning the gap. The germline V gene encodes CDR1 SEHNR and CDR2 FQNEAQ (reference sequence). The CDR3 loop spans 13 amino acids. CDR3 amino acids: CASSWARNTEAFF. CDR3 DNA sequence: TGTGCCAGCAGCTGGGCCAGGAACACTGAAGCTTTCTTT.

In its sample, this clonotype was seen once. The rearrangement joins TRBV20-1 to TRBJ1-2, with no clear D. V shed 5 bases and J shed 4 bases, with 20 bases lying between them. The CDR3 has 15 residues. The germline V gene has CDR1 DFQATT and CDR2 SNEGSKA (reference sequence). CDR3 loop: CSALLGRSYLYGYTF. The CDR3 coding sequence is TGCAGTGCTTTATTAGGACGGAGCTATCTCTATGGCTACACCTTC.

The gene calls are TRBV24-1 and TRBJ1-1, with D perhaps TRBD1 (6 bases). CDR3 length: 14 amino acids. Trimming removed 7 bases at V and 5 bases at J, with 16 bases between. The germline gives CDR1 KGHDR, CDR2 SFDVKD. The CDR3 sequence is CATRVGGASTEAFF. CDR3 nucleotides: TGTGCCACCAGGGTTGGGGGCGCATCGACTGAAGCTTTCTTT.

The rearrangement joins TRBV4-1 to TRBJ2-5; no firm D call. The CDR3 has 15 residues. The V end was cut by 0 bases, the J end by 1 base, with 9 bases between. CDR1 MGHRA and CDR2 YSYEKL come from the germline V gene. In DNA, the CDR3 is TGCGCCAGCAGCCAAGATCCGAAGAGCCAAGAGACCCAGTACTTC. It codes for CASSQDPKSQETQYF.

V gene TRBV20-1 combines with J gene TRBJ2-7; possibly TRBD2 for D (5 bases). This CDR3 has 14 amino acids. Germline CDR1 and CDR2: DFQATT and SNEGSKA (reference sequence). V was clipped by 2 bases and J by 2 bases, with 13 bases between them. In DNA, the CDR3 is TGCAGTGCTAGAAAGGGAGTCCCCACCTACGAGCAGTACTTC. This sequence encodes CSARKGVPTYEQYF.

CDR3 DNA sequence: TGTGCCAGCAACCAAGAGCGAACGGGTTCGAGGGAGCAGTACTTC. Its protein is CASNQERTGSREQYF. This chain uses TRBV6-1 with TRBJ2-5; D possibly corresponds to TRBD2 (5 bases). Germline CDR1 reads MNHNS; CDR2 reads SASEGT. The CDR3 runs 15 residues. Trimming shortened V by 7 bases and J by 11 bases, and 26 bases separated the two germline ends.